This TCR beta chain was sequenced for a study of blood T cells in healthy people across ages. Using a J-beta primer mix together with a sample-barcoded 5' primer, a second PCR was run for roughly 6 to 11 cycles. One entry per CDR3 protein, called by TCRdb with MiXCR from the 5' RACE reads. The repertoire consists of about 680,000 distinct CDR3 sequences, with 45% to 50% occurring once and the leading ten covering around a third. Findings of the study overall: Changes in expanded clonotypes were possibly confounded, as the CMV status of donors was unknown.

The CDR3 sequence is 13 residues long. V shed 7 bases and J 5 bases; nucleotides not matched to a gene: 7. Germline V gene data show CDR1 as SGHVS and CDR2 as FQNEAQ. This clonotype was found a few times. Antigen: not known. The genes are TRBV7-8 and TRBJ2-5; 7 nucleotides line up with TRBD2. The TCR was taken from a woman aged 55-69 years in good health. The sample consisted of blood. CDR3 residues: CASKRLAGETQYF. The DNA of the CDR3 is TGTGCCAGCAAACGACTAGCCGGGGAGACCCAGTACTTC.